This T cell receptor (beta chain) stems from a study of T cell responses to AZD1222 COVID-19 vaccine (dated by TCRdb to 2020 to 2022). With respect to the entire study: AZD1222 recipients given second doses at about 4 weeks or at about 12 weeks were pooled, since spike-specific TCR depth and breadth were not found to differ between the two schedules. A total of approximately 240 trial participants underwent TCR sequencing, of whom 207 received two doses of AZD1222 and some 26 received two doses of the MenACWY control vaccine. Trial participants were enrolled by age into 18-55, 56-69 and 70-plus year subgroups, with around 150, 28 and 57 TCR-sequenced participants respectively.

The CDR3 regions of human TCRbeta chains were analyzed by immunosequencing. Per the authors' processing: Repertoire TCRs were matched against a reference library of SARS-CoV-2-specific TCRs generated with the MIRA antigen-specificity platform. Breadth meant the fraction of unique TCRs that were SARS-CoV-2-associated, whereas depth meant the fraction of total T cells that were SARS-CoV-2-associated. Using the MIRA data, every spike-specific TCR was mapped to the spike region that the TCR reacted to and assigned to either a CD4 or a CD8 class. Log10-transformed breadth and depth values were compared by one-way ANOVA with Sidak's multiple comparisons tests. TCRdb holds this immuneACCESS table with in-frame rearrangements only. Some clones are missing; in checked studies, unresolved V genes explain under half, and the rest has no known cause. The V and J calls and clone size were taken over from that table, and D and trimming were inferred from the DNA. This sample is represented by some 120,000 clones; over 75% of them were singletons. The ten largest clones capture roughly 7.4% of the sample.

The time point tag for this specimen amounts to: baseline before first vaccination. Vaccinee samples were obtained from the UK trials COV001 and COV002, which included a single-blind randomized controlled phase 2/3 trial of AZD1222 (ChAdOx1 nCoV-19) in healthy adults. For TCRbeta chain sequencing, PBMC samples from trial participants were taken at day 0 and at day 28 after the second dose. This clone was seen more than once but under ten times. What this receptor recognizes is not known. No base-level quality is on record; no much larger clone is a single base apart. Beyond this particular receptor, the publication reports: Participants were mostly white British and included more females than males, and it was suggested by the authors that clonal diversity may have been underestimated. CD4 TCRs associated with the vaccine covered the entire spike protein, and the dominant responses were in regions 160-218 and 743-854. In the small 56-69-year group, the increase in depth fell short of significance, most likely because of low power. Only five to seven AZD1222 recipients were SARS-CoV-2 seropositive at baseline, limiting conclusions about previously exposed vaccinees. No day 14 peak-response samples were available, so repertoires were characterized only after the peak T cell response. Reportedly, almost half of the unique spike-specific TCRs recognized epitopes lying outside the regions that are mutated in the B.1.351 and B.1.1.7 variants. Spike-specific TCR breadth and depth rose significantly after two AZD1222 doses compared with day 0 and with MenACWY recipients.

The CDR3 has 17 amino acids, counting the end cysteine and phenylalanine. Only the CDR3 DNA is retained, 51 bases long and in frame from the first base. The sequencing used peripheral blood, collected on day 0 of AZD1222 vaccination. The origin of this receptor is an adult in good health. Recombination connected TRBV21-1 to TRBJ1-2. TRBV21-1 is deemed a pseudogene. At the DNA level, the sequence is TGTGCCAGCAGCCTCCGTGGGGTTGGAGGGCGGAACTATGGCTACACCTTC. Translation gives CASSLRGVGGRNYGYTF.